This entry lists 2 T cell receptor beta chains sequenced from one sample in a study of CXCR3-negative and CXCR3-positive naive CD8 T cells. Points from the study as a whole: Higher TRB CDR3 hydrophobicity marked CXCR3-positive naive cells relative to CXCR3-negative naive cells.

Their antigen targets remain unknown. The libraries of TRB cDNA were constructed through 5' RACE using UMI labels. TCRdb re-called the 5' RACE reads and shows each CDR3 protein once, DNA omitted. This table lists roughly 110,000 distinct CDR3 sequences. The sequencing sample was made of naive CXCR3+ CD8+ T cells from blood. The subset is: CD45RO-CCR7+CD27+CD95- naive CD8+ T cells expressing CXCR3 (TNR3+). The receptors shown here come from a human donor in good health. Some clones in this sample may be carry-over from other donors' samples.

CDR3 amino acids: CASSDPGRIYEQYF. V usage is TRBV6-2 or TRBV6-3 and J usage is TRBJ2-7; TCRdb gives TRBD1 as the D gene, but with no DNA this cannot be confirmed. The length of the CDR3 is 14 residues. Germline V gives CDR1 MNHEY, CDR2 SVGEGT.

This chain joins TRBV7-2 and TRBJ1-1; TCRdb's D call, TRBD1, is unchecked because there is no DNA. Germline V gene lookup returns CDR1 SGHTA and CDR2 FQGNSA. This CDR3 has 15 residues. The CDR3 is CASSPASGESGEAFF. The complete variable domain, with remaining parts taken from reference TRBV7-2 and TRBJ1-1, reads GAGVSQSPSNKVTEKGKDVELRCDPISGHTALYWYRQSLGQGLEFLIYFQGNSAPDKSGLPSDRFSAERTGGSVSTLTIQRTQQEDSAVYLCASSPASGESGEAFFGQGTRLTVV.